Listed here are 14 T cell receptor beta chains from one sample, sequenced in a study of T cells after somatic rescue of genetic block. Sequencing used immunoSEQ multiplex PCR; TCRdb keeps in-frame clones, though not all of them. The sample carries some 68,000 clones, approximately 90% recorded once. Sequencing used peripheral blood mononuclear cells (PBMCs). The receptors originated from a young man.

This sequence joins TRBV15 and TRBJ1-1, with D maybe TRBD1 (6 bases). The CDR3 consists of 15 residues. Trimming left V 1 base short and J 4 bases short, with 13 bases between. Germline CDR1 and CDR2: LNHNV and YYDKDF (reference sequence). The CDR3, as DNA: TGTGCCACCAGCAGAGTGGGGGGGCTGGGCACTGAAGCTTTCTTT. Protein: CATSRVGGLGTEAFF.

The rearrangement links TRBV2 to TRBJ2-1; D unclear. Germline CDR1 SNHLY, CDR2 FYNNEI. V was shortened by 6 bases and J by 8 bases, with 23 bases between the two germline ends. This CDR3 comprises 16 residues. CDR3 in DNA: TGTGCCAGCAGGAAAAATGCCTTTAAATTCCCCGATGAGCAGTTCTTC. This gives the protein CASRKNAFKFPDEQFF.

V gene TRBV7-3 combines with J gene TRBJ2-7, with 8 bases matching TRBD2. Germline lookup yields CDR1 SGHTA and CDR2 FQGTGA. J lost 0 bases, V lost 2 bases, and 3 bases had no gene match. This CDR3 contains 15 residues. CDR3 sequence (DNA): TGTGCCAGCAGCTTATCGGGAGGGAGCTCCTACGAGCAGTACTTC. Translated: CASSLSGGSSYEQYF.

The V and J genes are TRBV9 and TRBJ2-3; the D gene is possibly TRBD2 (5 bases). The CDR3 sequence is 14 residues long. Germline CDR1 SGDLS, CDR2 YYNGEE. V lost 4 bases, J lost 0 bases, and 9 bases lay in between. The CDR3 here is CASSSRGSTDTQYF. The CDR3 nucleotides are TGTGCCAGCAGCTCGAGAGGGAGCACAGATACGCAGTATTTT.

The chain joins TRBV7-2 to TRBJ2-1, with D possibly matching TRBD1 (6 bases). Germline V gene lookup returns CDR1 SGHTA and CDR2 FQGNSA. The CDR3 runs 17 residues. V dropped 5 bases and J dropped 9 bases, with 26 bases sitting between them. The chain's CDR3 is CASSPTITGLTAREQFF. CDR3 in DNA: TGTGCCAGCAGCCCAACAATAACAGGGCTGACGGCCCGTGAGCAGTTCTTC.

This chain joins TRBV4-2 and TRBJ1-5; D gene ambiguous. The V gene lost 6 bases and the J gene lost 4 bases, with 16 bases spanning the gap. Germline loops: CDR1 LGHNA, CDR2 YNFKEQ. This CDR3 contains 15 residues. CDR3 amino acids: CASSPLYGLNQPQHF. DNA of the CDR3: TGTGCCAGCAGTCCCCTTTATGGCCTAAATCAGCCCCAGCATTTT.

The V gene is TRBV6-5, the J gene TRBJ2-5, with 7 bases that match TRBD2. CDR3 length equals 13 residues. V lost 3 bases and J lost 5; bases outside the gene matches: 3. Germline-derived CDR1 and CDR2 are MNHEY and SVGAGI. Written as DNA, the CDR3 is TGTGCCAGCAGTTATGGCGGGAGTGAGACCCAGTACTTC. This gives the protein CASSYGGSETQYF.

This chain joins TRBV2 and TRBJ1-1; 7 bases align to TRBD1. V trimming: 4 bases; J trimming: 5 bases; junction bases outside the gene matches: 10. This CDR3 contains 15 residues. The germline CDR1 and CDR2 sequences are SNHLY and FYNNEI. CDR3 bases: TGTGCCAGCAGTGTCAGTTACAGGGGCGTAACTGAAGCTTTCTTT. Amino acids: CASSVSYRGVTEAFF.

The gene calls are TRBV11-2 and TRBJ2-5, with 10 bases lining up with TRBD2. The trim removed 5 bases at V and 7 bases at J, leaving 13 bases unmatched. Germline values: CDR1 SGHAT, CDR2 FQNNGV. The CDR3 has 16 amino acids. The CDR3 protein is CASSQIAGGRVGTQYF. The DNA for the CDR3 is TGTGCCAGCAGCCAAATAGCGGGGGGAAGAGTGGGGACCCAGTACTTC.

The rearrangement uses TRBV19 and TRBJ1-1; TRBD1 aligns across 7 bases. Germline assignment: CDR1 LNHDA and CDR2 SQIVND (reference sequence). Trimming removed 5 bases from V and 5 bases from J; junction bases left unmatched: 8. This CDR3 contains 14 residues. The CDR3 sequence is CASSASRGQTEAFF. CDR3 sequence (DNA): TGTGCCAGTAGTGCCTCTAGGGGACAGACTGAAGCTTTCTTT.

This sequence joins TRBV7-9 and TRBJ1-4; no definite D call. Germline V lookup: CDR1 SEHNR, CDR2 FQNEAQ (reference sequence). The CDR3 has 14 residues. V lost 2 bases and J lost 0, with 4 bases in between. CDR3 sequence (DNA): TGTGCCAGCAGCTTAACCGCAACTAATGAAAAACTGTTTTTT. This gives the protein CASSLTATNEKLFF. The full variable domain, completed using reference TRBV7-9 and TRBJ1-4, is DTGVSQNPRHKITKRGQNVTFRCDPISEHNRLYWYRQTLGQGPEFLTYFQNEAQLEKSRLLSDRFSAERPKGSFSTLEIQRTEQGDSAMYLCASSLTATNEKLFFGSGTQLSVL.

The CDR3 nucleotides are TGTGCCAGCAGGCAAGGGACAGGGAAGGGCTACACCTTC. This sequence encodes CASRQGTGKGYTF. This chain links TRBV27 with TRBJ1-2; 9 bases map to TRBD1. Unmatched junction bases numbered 7, after V lost 6 bases and J lost 8 bases. From germline, CDR1 is MNHEY and CDR2 SMNVEV (reference sequence). This CDR3 contains 13 residues.

The chain links TRBV19 to TRBJ1-4; weak D call: TRBD1 (6 bases). Trimming shortened V by 5 bases and J by 0 bases, and 13 bases separated the two germline ends. The CDR3 length is 16 residues. Germline loops: CDR1 LNHDA, CDR2 SQIVND (reference sequence). CDR3 sequence reads: CASSSGQIATNEKLFF. The CDR3 coding sequence is TGTGCCAGTAGTTCGGGACAAATCGCAACTAATGAAAAACTGTTTTTT.

The chain uses TRBV2 and TRBJ2-5; TRBD2 aligns across 11 bases. V gave up 8 bases and J gave up 1 base; unmatched junction bases: 6. CDR3 length: 15 residues. Germline CDR1 and CDR2: SNHLY and FYNNEI. The CDR3 protein is CASLTSGAGQETQYF. The DNA for the CDR3 is TGTGCCAGCTTGACTAGCGGGGCAGGCCAAGAGACCCAGTACTTC.